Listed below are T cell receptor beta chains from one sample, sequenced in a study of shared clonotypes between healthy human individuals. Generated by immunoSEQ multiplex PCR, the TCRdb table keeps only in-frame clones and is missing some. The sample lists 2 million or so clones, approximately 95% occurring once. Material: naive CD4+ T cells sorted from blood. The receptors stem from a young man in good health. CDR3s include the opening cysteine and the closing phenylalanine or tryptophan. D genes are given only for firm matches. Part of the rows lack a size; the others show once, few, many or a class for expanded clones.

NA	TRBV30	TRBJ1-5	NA	CAWSVKGGGQPQHF	TGTGCCTGGAGTGTGAAGGGGGGGGGTCAGCCCCAGCATTTT
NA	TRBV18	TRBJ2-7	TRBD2	CASSPTREGSYEQYF	TGTGCCAGCTCACCTACGAGGGAGGGCTCCTACGAGCAGTACTTC
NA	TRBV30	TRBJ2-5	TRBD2	CAWSRGLADQETQYF	TGTGCCTGGAGCCGGGGACTAGCGGACCAAGAGACCCAGTACTTC
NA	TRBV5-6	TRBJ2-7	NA	CASSRLQILYEQYF	TGTGCCAGCTCACGGCTGCAGATTTTATACGAGCAGTACTTC
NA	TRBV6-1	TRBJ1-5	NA	CASSEGTRPLNQPQHF	TGTGCCAGCAGTGAGGGGACCAGGCCCCTTAATCAGCCCCAGCATTTT
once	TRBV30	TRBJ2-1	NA	CAWSALNEQFF	TGTGCCTGGAGCGCCCTCAATGAGCAGTTCTTC
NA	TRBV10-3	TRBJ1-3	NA	CAISVSPAGNTIYF	TGTGCCATCAGTGTCAGCCCTGCTGGAAACACCATATATTTT
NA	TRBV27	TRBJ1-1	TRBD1	CASSSYRGWTEAFF	TGTGCCAGCAGTTCCTACAGGGGGTGGACTGAAGCTTTCTTT
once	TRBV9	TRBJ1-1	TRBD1	CASSAQGAQTEALF	TGTGCCAGCAGCGCGCAGGGGGCGCAAACTGAAGCTCTCTTT
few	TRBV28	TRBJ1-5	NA	CATEWPQHF	TGTGCCACCGAATGGCCCCAGCATTTT
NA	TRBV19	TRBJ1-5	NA	CASRDRNFLNQPQHF	TGTGCCAGTAGGGACCGAAACTTTCTCAATCAGCCCCAGCATTTT
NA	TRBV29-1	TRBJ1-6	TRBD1	CSAGQGVDSPLHF	TGCAGCGCAGGACAGGGTGTAGATTCACCCCTCCACTTT
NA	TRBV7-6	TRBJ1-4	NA	CASSLGQLNEKLFF	TGTGCCAGCAGCTTAGGCCAGCTTAATGAAAAACTGTTTTTT
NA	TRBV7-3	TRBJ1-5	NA	CASSLRDGQPQHF	TGTGCCAGCAGCTTAAGGGATGGCCAGCCCCAGCATTTT
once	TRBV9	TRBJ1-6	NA	CASSDRTAGEWSPLHF	TGTGCCAGCAGCGACCGGACAGCTGGGGAATGGTCACCCCTCCACTTT
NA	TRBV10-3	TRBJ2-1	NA	CAISESGGQEEQFF	TGTGCCATCAGTGAGTCGGGGGGCCAGGAAGAGCAGTTCTTC
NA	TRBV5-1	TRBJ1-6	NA	CASSEGTAGNSPLHF	TGCGCCAGCAGCGAGGGGACGGCGGGAAATTCACCCCTCCACTTT
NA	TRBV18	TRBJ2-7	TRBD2	CASSTASGISYEQYF	TGTGCCAGCTCAACGGCTAGCGGGATCTCCTACGAGCAGTACTTC
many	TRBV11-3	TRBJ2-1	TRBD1	CASSYRGSYNEQFF	TGTGCCAGCAGCTACAGGGGCTCCTACAATGAGCAGTTCTTC
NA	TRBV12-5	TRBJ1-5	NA	CASALNSNQPQHF	TGTGCTAGTGCCCTTAATAGCAATCAGCCCCAGCATTTT
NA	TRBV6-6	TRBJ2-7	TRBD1	CASSTSTGLTYEQYF	TGTGCCAGCAGTACCTCGACAGGGCTAACCTACGAGCAGTACTTC
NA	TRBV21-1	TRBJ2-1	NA	CASSKGGRLGLAGGTEQFF	TGTGCCAGCAGCAAAGGGGGCAGGTTGGGACTAGCGGGAGGTACTGAGCAGTTCTTC
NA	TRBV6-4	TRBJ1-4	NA	CASSDRDGEKLFF	TGTGCCAGCAGTGACAGGGACGGAGAAAAACTGTTTTTT
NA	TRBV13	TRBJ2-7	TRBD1	CASSFQGAAYEQYF	TGTGCCAGCAGCTTCCAGGGGGCCGCCTACGAGCAGTACTTC
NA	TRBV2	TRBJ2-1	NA	CASSDPYEQFF	TGTGCCAGCAGTGATCCATATGAGCAGTTCTTC
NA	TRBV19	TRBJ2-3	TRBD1	CASRNRGPDTQYF	TGTGCCAGTAGAAACAGGGGGCCAGATACGCAGTATTTT
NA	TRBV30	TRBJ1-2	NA	CAWSAEVGANYGYTF	TGTGCCTGGAGTGCAGAAGTGGGAGCTAACTATGGCTACACCTTC
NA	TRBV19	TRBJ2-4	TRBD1	CASSRETGGYKNIQYF	TGTGCCAGTAGTAGGGAAACAGGGGGTTACAAAAACATTCAGTACTTC
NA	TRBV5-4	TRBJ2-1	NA	CASSSSLEQFF	TGTGCCAGCAGCTCCTCCCTTGAGCAGTTCTTC